The next 27 T cell receptor beta chains were all read from a single sample in a study of blood T cell repertoires in COVID-19. Here immunoSEQ multiplex PCR was the method, and the copy in TCRdb shows in-frame clones only, minus some. This sample carries around 360,000 clones, around 87% of them seen once, and the ten largest clones take less than 2.5%. The sequencing input was PBMCs or T cells enriched from blood (not recorded which). The source of these receptors is a man aged 35-49 years in a cohort exposed to, infected with or recovered from COVID-19 (not recorded which).

V gene TRBV2 combines with J gene TRBJ2-7, with a possible D match to TRBD2 (5 bases). The CDR3 loop spans 14 amino acids. Trimming stripped 7 bases from V and 0 bases from J, with 13 bases between. CDR1 is SNHLY and CDR2 is FYNNEI in the germline V gene. The DNA for the CDR3 is TGTGCCAGCATTCGGACTTCTAGCTCCTACGAGCAGTACTTC. Protein product: CASIRTSSSYEQYF.

Written as DNA, the CDR3 is TGTGCCAGCAGCCGCCAGGGGATCGGGGTTTATGGCTACACCTTC. It is translated as CASSRQGIGVYGYTF. The genes are TRBV28 and TRBJ1-2; weak D call: TRBD1 (6 bases). The CDR3 is 15 residues long. Trimming pared 6 bases from V and 5 bases from J, leaving 19 bases between. CDR1 and CDR2 from the germline V gene are MDHEN and SYDVKM.

The chain links TRBV2 to TRBJ1-5; possible D gene TRBD1, 5 bases. Trimming pared 5 bases from V and 0 bases from J, leaving 11 bases between. CDR3 length equals 15 residues. The germline V gene has CDR1 SNHLY and CDR2 FYNNEI. In nucleotides, the CDR3 is TGTGCCAGCAGTTACACAGGAGATAGCAATCAGCCCCAGCATTTT. It specifies CASSYTGDSNQPQHF. The complete variable domain, with remaining parts taken from reference TRBV2 and TRBJ1-5, reads EPEVTQTPSHQVTQMGQEVILRCVPISNHLYFYWYRQILGQKVEFLVSFYNNEISEKSEIFDDQFSVERPDGSNFTLKIRSTKLEDSAMYFCASSYTGDSNQPQHFGDGTRLSIL.

The chain links TRBV25-1 to TRBJ1-1; 12 bases agree with TRBD1. Germline V gene data show CDR1 as MGHDK and CDR2 as SYGVNS. The CDR3 length is 18 residues. V lost 5 bases and J lost 5; bases outside the gene matches: 15. The CDR3 region is CASSPTRDRGQRETEAFF. CDR3 in DNA: TGTGCCAGCAGTCCAACACGGGACAGGGGGCAGAGGGAGACTGAAGCTTTCTTT.

In its sample, this clone was seen once. This sequence joins TRBV6-5 and TRBJ2-1, with TRBD2 identical over 10 bases. This CDR3 contains 15 residues. Trimming took 5 bases from V and 2 from J; bases not matched to a gene: 3. Germline assignment: CDR1 MNHEY and CDR2 SVGAGI. In DNA form, the CDR3 reads TGTGCCAGCAGTACCACTAGCGGGGCCTACAATGAGCAGTTCTTC. Translated: CASSTTSGAYNEQFF.

This clone occurred a few times. The J gene is TRBJ2-1, the V gene TRBV6-5; D is perhaps TRBD2 (5 bases). Trimming took 2 bases from V and 10 from J, leaving 6 bases between them. Germline V gene data show CDR1 as MNHEY and CDR2 as SVGAGI. This CDR3 comprises 11 residues. The CDR3 reads CASSYTGEQFF. In DNA form, the CDR3 reads TGTGCCAGCAGTTACACGGGAGAGCAGTTCTTC.

The chain recombines TRBV12-5 with TRBJ1-5, with 10 bases matching TRBD1. The CDR3 runs 20 residues. Germline CDR1 and CDR2: LGHNT and FRNRAP. Trimming cost V 7 bases and J 2 bases; bases outside gene matches: 20. CDR3 sequence: CASAPTPLTGGFIGNQPQHF. The DNA for the CDR3 is TGTGCTAGTGCCCCCACCCCTCTGACAGGGGGCTTTATTGGCAATCAGCCCCAGCATTTT. The variable domain in full, with the rest retrieved from reference TRBV12-5 and TRBJ1-5, is DARVTQTPRHKVTEMGQEVTMRCQPILGHNTVFWYRQTMMQGLELLAYFRNRAPLDDSGMPKDRFSAEMPDATLATLKIQPSEPRDSAVYFCASAPTPLTGGFIGNQPQHFGDGTRLSIL.

J is TRBJ2-7 and V is TRBV7-8, with 7 bases lining up with TRBD2. This CDR3 region has 13 residues. The ends lost 6 bases at V and 2 bases at J; junction bases unmatched: 4. The germline V gene has CDR1 SGHVS and CDR2 FQNEAQ. The CDR3 DNA is TGTGCCAGCAGTTCTAGCGGCGCCTACGAGCAGTACTTC. Its protein product is CASSSSGAYEQYF.

The gene calls are TRBV5-1 and TRBJ1-2; the match to TRBD1 covers 11 bases. CDR1 is SGHRS, CDR2 YFSETQ, per germline. The CDR3 sequence is 13 residues long. J gave up 5 bases and V 3 bases, and 0 bases lay outside the gene matches. CDR3 region: CASSWDRGYGYTF. CDR3 sequence (DNA): TGCGCCAGCAGCTGGGACAGGGGGTATGGCTACACCTTC.

This clone was recorded only once. The rearrangement uses TRBV7-6 and TRBJ2-2, with 8 bases identical to TRBD2. Germline assignment: CDR1 SGHVS and CDR2 FNYEAQ. V lost 6 bases, J lost 2 bases, and 11 bases stayed unmatched. This CDR3 region has 17 residues. The CDR3 loop is CASSLIAGLINTGELFF. The CDR3 nucleotides read TGTGCCAGCAGTCTCATAGCGGGACTGATCAACACCGGGGAGCTGTTTTTT.

The gene calls are TRBV5-1 and TRBJ2-7, with TRBD2 matching 9 bases. The CDR3 sequence is 15 residues long. In germline, CDR1 is SGHRS, CDR2 YFSETQ. J lost 5 bases, V lost 1 base, and 7 bases had no gene match. CDR3 DNA: TGCGCCAGCAGCTTGCCTATAGCGGGAGATAACGAGCAGTACTTC. Translated, it gives CASSLPIAGDNEQYF.

This clone came up once. V and J are TRBV4-2 and TRBJ2-1; D may be TRBD2 (6 bases). Trimming removed 1 base at V and 6 bases at J, with 13 bases between. Germline V gene lookup returns CDR1 LGHNA and CDR2 YNFKEQ. CDR3 length: 15 amino acids. The CDR3 DNA is TGTGCCAGCAGCCAAGGTAGCGGAGGACCCAATGAGCAGTTCTTC. Residues: CASSQGSGGPNEQFF.

This clone appeared once. The chain uses TRBV25-1 and TRBJ1-6, with D perhaps matching TRBD1 (5 bases). The germline gives CDR1 MGHDK, CDR2 SYGVNS. Trimming removed 4 bases at V and 10 bases at J, with 11 bases between. The CDR3 loop spans 13 amino acids. The CDR3, as DNA: TGTGCCAGCAGTGCACAGGACCGCTCACCCCTCCACTTT. Its translation: CASSAQDRSPLHF.

This clone was observed a handful of times. The gene calls are TRBV5-1 and TRBJ2-2; 8 positions agree with TRBD2. Germline V CDR1 and CDR2: SGHRS, YFSETQ. There are 14 residues in the CDR3. Losses at the gene ends were 5 bases for V and 4 bases for J; bases not matched to a gene: 4. The CDR3 nucleotides read TGCGCCAGCAGAACTAGCGGATTCACCGGGGAGCTGTTTTTT. Protein product: CASRTSGFTGELFF.

By share of the sample, this clone is medium-sized. This CDR3 reads CASSIGAGRSNQPQHF. In nucleotides, the CDR3 is TGTGCCAGTAGTATAGGGGCAGGGCGAAGCAATCAGCCCCAGCATTTT. This chain joins TRBV19 and TRBJ1-5, with D possibly matching TRBD1 (5 bases). CDR3 length: 16 amino acids. Looked up from germline, CDR1 is LNHDA and CDR2 is SQIVND (reference sequence). The germline V and J ends were trimmed by 1 base and 1 base, with 11 bases remaining between them.

The gene calls are TRBV2 and TRBJ2-1, with a tentative D call TRBD2 (6 bases). This CDR3 is 13 amino acids long. The germline V and J ends were trimmed by 6 bases and 6 bases, with 12 bases remaining between them. Germline V gene lookup returns CDR1 SNHLY and CDR2 FYNNEI. The CDR3 loop is CASRMDGGNEQFF. The CDR3 nucleotides read TGTGCCAGCAGGATGGACGGGGGCAATGAGCAGTTCTTC.

The chain uses TRBV6-5 and TRBJ1-1; TRBD1 aligns across 8 bases. The CDR3 consists of 15 residues. Per germline, CDR1 MNHEY and CDR2 SVGAGI. J lost 8 bases, V lost 6 bases, and 14 bases had no gene match. The CDR3 loop reads CASSNLRTGPSEAFF. As DNA, the CDR3 is TGTGCCAGCAGCAACCTTCGGACAGGGCCTTCGGAAGCTTTCTTT.

This chain links TRBV5-1 with TRBJ1-4; perhaps TRBD1 as D (5 bases). This CDR3 spans 16 amino acids. Trimming shortened V by 2 bases and J by 7 bases, and 18 bases separated the two germline ends. From germline, CDR1 is SGHRS and CDR2 YFSETQ. The CDR3 is CASSFGRVEPSEKLFF. CDR3 coding DNA: TGCGCCAGCAGCTTTGGCAGGGTAGAACCTAGTGAAAAACTGTTTTTT.

The rearrangement links TRBV7-3 to TRBJ2-5, with 8 bases matching TRBD1. The CDR3 extends over 13 amino acids. The germline V gene has CDR1 SGHTA and CDR2 FQGTGA. The junction had 4 bases not matched to a gene; V was cut back by 5 bases and J by 5 bases. CDR3 in amino acids: CASSQQGGETQYF. CDR3 DNA: TGTGCCAGCAGCCAACAGGGGGGCGAGACCCAGTACTTC.

The V and J genes are TRBV19 and TRBJ2-1; a weak D match, TRBD2 (6 bases). Trimming took off 3 bases at V and 9 bases at J, with 12 bases between the two ends. Germline CDR1 reads LNHDA; CDR2 reads SQIVND (reference sequence). There are 13 residues in the CDR3. CDR3 coding DNA: TGTGCCAGTAGTATCGGGGGTCAAAGTGAGCAGTTCTTC. This gives the protein CASSIGGQSEQFF.

The gene calls are TRBV2 and TRBJ2-3, with 9 bases that match TRBD2. The germline CDR1 and CDR2 sequences are SNHLY and FYNNEI. The CDR3 is 15 residues long. After removal of 4 bases from V and 2 bases from J, the junction contained 4 bases not matched to a gene. The CDR3 DNA sequence: TGTGCCAGCAGTGCTAGCGGGGACCTCACAGATACGCAGTATTTT. Translation gives CASSASGDLTDTQYF.

The rearrangement uses TRBV6-4 and TRBJ1-1; perhaps TRBD1 as D (6 bases). V was cut by 6 bases and J by 0 bases, with 11 bases left in between. Germline-derived CDR1 and CDR2 are MRHNA and SNTAGT. CDR3 length: 14 amino acids. The CDR3 region is CASRYRAMNTEAFF. In DNA form, the CDR3 reads TGTGCCAGCAGATACAGGGCGATGAACACTGAAGCTTTCTTT.

The chain carries TRBV30 and TRBJ1-3; the D is unclear. Trimming removed 1 base from V and 1 base from J, with 2 bases in between. Germline V gene data show CDR1 as GTSNPN and CDR2 as SVGIG (reference sequence). The CDR3 is made up of 12 amino acids. CDR3 sequence (DNA): TGTGCCTGGAGTGCTTCTGGAAACACCATATATTTT. It translates to CAWSASGNTIYF.

The chain links TRBV3-1 (or the pseudogene TRBV3-2) to TRBJ2-5, with 12 bases matching TRBD2. From germline, CDR1 is LGHDT and CDR2 YNNKEL (reference sequence). V lost 0 bases, J lost 5 bases, and 10 bases stayed unmatched. The CDR3 has 18 residues. The CDR3 DNA is TGTGCCAGCAGCCAAGATCGGGCGCCGCTAGCGGGAGGGGAGACCCAGTACTTC. This gives the protein CASSQDRAPLAGGETQYF.

This chain joins TRBV10-2 and TRBJ1-3; TRBD1 matches 11 bases. Germline V gene lookup returns CDR1 WSHSY and CDR2 SAAADI. V trimming: 4 bases; J trimming: 3 bases; junction bases outside the gene matches: 5. The CDR3 totals 16 residues. CDR3 amino acids: CASSGTGTGGGNTIYF. CDR3 nucleotide sequence: TGCGCCAGCAGTGGGACTGGGACAGGGGGTGGAAACACCATATATTTT.

J is TRBJ2-5 and V is TRBV28; maybe TRBD1 (6 bases). The V end lost 4 bases, the J end lost 5 bases, and 14 bases lay between the germline ends. Germline V lookup: CDR1 MDHEN, CDR2 SYDVKM. The length of the CDR3 is 14 residues. The CDR3 nucleotides read TGTGCCAGCAGTTCCTCACCCACAGGGGAGACCCAGTACTTC. Encoded protein: CASSSSPTGETQYF.

This rearrangement joins TRBV5-4 to TRBJ2-3, with TRBD1 matching over 11 bases. The junction had 10 bases not matched to a gene; V was cut back by 4 bases and J by 0 bases. Looked up from germline, CDR1 is SGHNT and CDR2 is YYREEE (reference sequence). The CDR3 is made up of 18 amino acids. The CDR3 nucleotides are TGTGCCAGCAGCCCAGGACAGGGGGCACCCTTCAGCACAGATACGCAGTATTTT. Amino acids: CASSPGQGAPFSTDTQYF.